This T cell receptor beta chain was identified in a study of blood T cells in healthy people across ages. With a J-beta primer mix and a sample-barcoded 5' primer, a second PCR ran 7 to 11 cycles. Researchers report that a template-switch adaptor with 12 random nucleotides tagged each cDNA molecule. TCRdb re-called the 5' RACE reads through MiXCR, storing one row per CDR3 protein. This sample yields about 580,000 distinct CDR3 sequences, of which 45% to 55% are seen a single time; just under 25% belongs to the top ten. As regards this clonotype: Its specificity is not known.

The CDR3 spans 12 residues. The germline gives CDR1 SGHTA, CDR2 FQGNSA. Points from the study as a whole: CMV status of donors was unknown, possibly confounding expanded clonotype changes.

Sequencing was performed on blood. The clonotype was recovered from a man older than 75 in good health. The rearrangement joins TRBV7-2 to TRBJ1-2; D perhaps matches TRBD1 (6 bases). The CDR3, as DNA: TGTGTCCTCGGCAGGGGTGGCTATGGCTACACCTTC. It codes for CVLGRGGYGYTF.